Each of the 22 T cell receptor beta chains below was sequenced from the same sample in a study of neurological immune-mediated disorders. TCRdb recomputed calls from the 5' RACE reads with MiXCR, one row per CDR3 protein. The profile shows 60,000 or so distinct CDR3 sequences, roughly 3.5% of them singletons. Source material: PBMCs. All receptors come from an older woman with multiple sclerosis.

This clonotype was seen at least ten times. This chain uses TRBV29-1 with TRBJ2-3; 9 nucleotides line up with TRBD1. CDR1 and CDR2 from the germline V gene are SQVTM and ANQGSEA. The CDR3 is 14 amino acids. Trimming cost V 2 bases and J 6 bases; bases outside gene matches: 6. This CDR3 is CSVERQGGGDTQYF. CDR3 nucleotide sequence: TGCAGCGTTGAACGACAGGGGGGTGGGGATACGCAGTATTTT.

Ten or more counts support this clonotype. The chain couples TRBV7-9 to TRBJ2-5; D is ambiguous. Trimming cost V 1 base and J 2 bases, with 20 bases left between them. This CDR3 comprises 18 residues. Germline V CDR1 and CDR2: SEHNR, FQNEAQ (reference sequence). The CDR3 here is CASSLDVRVWKRQETQYF. The CDR3 nucleotides are TGTGCCAGCAGCTTAGATGTTCGGGTGTGGAAAAGGCAAGAGACCCAGTACTTC.

This clonotype was seen at least ten times. This chain uses TRBV7-3 with TRBJ1-2; D is perhaps TRBD1 (6 bases). This CDR3 spans 13 amino acids. V lost 5 bases to trimming and J lost 5 bases, with 12 bases between them. Germline CDR1 is SGHTA and CDR2 is FQGTGA. The CDR3: CASSQGIGYGYTF. As DNA, the CDR3 is TGTGCCAGCAGCCAGGGGATTGGGTATGGCTACACCTTC. The variable domain in full, with the rest retrieved from reference TRBV7-3 and TRBJ1-2, is GAGVSQTPSNKVTEKGKYVELRCDPISGHTALYWYRQSLGQGPEFLIYFQGTGAADDSGLPNDRFFAVRPEGSVSTLKIQRTERGDSAVYLCASSQGIGYGYTFGSGTRLTVV.

This clonotype was counted ten times or more. The gene calls are TRBV6-5 and TRBJ2-2; no firm D call. CDR3 length: 16 residues. Between the trimmed V and J ends, which lost 1 base and 0 bases, there was a span of 9 bases. Germline lookup yields CDR1 MNHEY and CDR2 SVGAGI. The CDR3 DNA reads TGTGCCAGCAGTTACTTCTCTATAGCGAACACCGGGGAGCTGTTTTTT. Residues: CASSYFSIANTGELFF.

This clonotype was picked up many times. This rearrangement joins TRBV5-1 to TRBJ2-1, with TRBD2 as a possible D gene (5 bases). CDR1 is SGHRS and CDR2 is YFSETQ in the germline V gene. This CDR3 comprises 16 residues. Trimming removed 4 bases from V and 4 bases from J, with 18 bases in between. The CDR3 bases are TGCGCCAGCAGCGTGGACTCCCAGGCACTTTACAATGAGCAGTTCTTC. Translating it yields CASSVDSQALYNEQFF.

This clonotype came up many times. The chain uses TRBV12-3 or TRBV12-4 and TRBJ1-5; D ambiguous. V was shortened by 6 bases and J by 5 bases, with 8 bases between the two germline ends. The CDR3 is made up of 12 amino acids. CDR3 DNA: TGTGCCAGCAGCCTTACCGATCAGCCCCAGCATTTT. Amino acids: CASSLTDQPQHF.

At least ten counts were recorded for this clonotype. The chain recombines TRBV7-2 with TRBJ1-1, with D perhaps TRBD1 (6 bases). The germline V gene encodes CDR1 SGHTA and CDR2 FQGNSA. The length of the CDR3 is 13 residues. V was shortened by 5 bases and J by 7 bases, with 14 bases between the two germline ends. The CDR3 reads CASSPYRAGEAFF. CDR3 sequence (DNA): TGTGCCAGCAGCCCCTACAGGGCTGGTGAAGCTTTCTTT.

The sample holds many counts of this clonotype. This sequence joins TRBV25-1 and TRBJ2-4; the D call may be TRBD1 or TRBD2 (6 bases each). V was cut by 4 bases and J by 1 base, with 17 bases left in between. There are 17 residues in the CDR3. Germline V gives CDR1 MGHDK, CDR2 SYGVNS. CDR3 nucleotides: TGTGCCAGCAGTGCGGGATGGAGGGGGAACGCCAAAAACATTCAGTACTTC. Translation: CASSAGWRGNAKNIQYF.

This clonotype was seen a handful of times. The CDR3: CASSAEMNTEAFF. CDR3 sequence (DNA): TGTGCCAGCTCAGCCGAAATGAACACTGAAGCTTTCTTT. This rearrangement joins TRBV18 to TRBJ1-1; no clear D gene. The V end was cut by 5 bases, the J end by 0 bases, with 7 bases between. Germline CDR1 KGHSH, CDR2 LQKENI. The CDR3 is 13 residues long.

This clonotype was seen many times. This chain uses TRBV20-1 with TRBJ1-4; D ambiguous. In germline, CDR1 is DFQATT, CDR2 SNEGSKA (reference sequence). V gave up 4 bases and J gave up 7 bases, with 16 bases separating them. The CDR3 covers 14 residues. The CDR3 here is CSATPGLGGEKLFF. The CDR3 DNA reads as TGCAGTGCTACACCGGGCCTTGGCGGTGAAAAACTGTTTTTT.

There are many counts of this clonotype. The V and J genes are TRBV28 and TRBJ1-5; 9 bases fit TRBD1. Germline V gene data show CDR1 as MDHEN and CDR2 as SYDVKM. V was clipped by 5 bases and J by 7 bases; unmatched bases: 3. CDR3 size: 13 residues. In DNA, the CDR3 is TGTGCCAGCAGTAGACAGGGGGTCCAGCCCCAGCATTTT. It is translated as CASSRQGVQPQHF.

This clonotype was picked up many times. V usage is TRBV29-1 and J usage is TRBJ2-7, with 8 bases identical to TRBD1. V trimming: 4 bases; J trimming: 1 base; junction bases outside the gene matches: 15. The CDR3 loop spans 17 amino acids. Germline values: CDR1 SQVTM, CDR2 ANQGSEA. The CDR3 here is CSVVGALDRAGSYEQYF. DNA for the CDR3: TGCAGCGTTGTCGGGGCCCTGGACAGGGCGGGATCCTACGAGCAGTACTTC.

This clonotype was seen at least ten times. The genes are TRBV5-6 and TRBJ2-1, with D hard to call. The CDR3 sequence is 12 residues long. V shed 0 bases and J shed 15 bases, with 13 bases lying between them. Germline V gene lookup returns CDR1 SGHDT and CDR2 YYEEEE. The chain's CDR3 is CASSLAVPPVFF. CDR3 nucleotides: TGTGCCAGCAGCTTGGCGGTTCCCCCGGTGTTCTTC.

Ten or more counts support this clonotype. V and J are TRBV7-2 and TRBJ2-2; 13 bases line up with TRBD2. The CDR3 consists of 15 residues. Germline trimming cut 5 bases from V and 5 bases from J; bases unmatched to any gene: 2. Germline V gives CDR1 SGHTA, CDR2 FQGNSA. The CDR3 nucleotides read TGTGCCAGCAGCCGGGGACTAGCGGGGACCGGGGAGCTGTTTTTT. This codes for CASSRGLAGTGELFF.

In its sample, this clonotype was seen many times. The chain employs TRBV20-1 and TRBJ1-2; 7 bases are a match to TRBD1. The CDR3 totals 13 residues. V shed 4 bases, J shed 1 base, and the junction held 3 bases outside the gene matches. CDR1 and CDR2 from the germline V gene are DFQATT and SNEGSKA (reference sequence). As DNA, the CDR3 is TGCAGTGCTACCGACAGGGTTAACTATGGCTACACCTTC. As protein: CSATDRVNYGYTF.

In this sample, this clonotype turned up many times. The rearrangement links TRBV5-6 to TRBJ2-7; a possible D gene is TRBD1 (6 bases). The CDR3 spans 13 residues. With 4 bases removed from V and 1 base from J, the gap between germline ends came to 9 bases. Germline V gene sequence: CDR1 SGHDT, CDR2 YYEEEE. The CDR3, as DNA: TGTGCCAGCAGCCAGGGGTTATCCTACGAGCAGTACTTC. Its translation is CASSQGLSYEQYF.

This clonotype was detected many times. The chain is built from TRBV5-1 and TRBJ1-1; the D is unclear. CDR1 is SGHRS and CDR2 is YFSETQ in the germline V gene. The germline V and J ends were trimmed by 4 bases and 4 bases, with 11 bases remaining between them. The CDR3 consists of 13 residues. The CDR3 DNA sequence: TGCGCCAGCAGCCACGGTCGGGGCACTGAAGCTTTCTTT. This translates into CASSHGRGTEAFF.

The chain recombines TRBV6-2 or TRBV6-3 with TRBJ2-1; 11 nucleotides match TRBD2. After removal of 5 bases from V and 7 bases from J, the junction contained 10 bases not matched to a gene. Germline assignment: CDR1 MNHEY and CDR2 SVGEGT. The CDR3 spans 16 residues. Written as DNA, the CDR3 is TGTGCCAGCAGTCCTACCCCCCGGACTAGCGGGAATGAGCAGTTCTTC. This encodes CASSPTPRTSGNEQFF.

This clonotype was counted ten times or more. CDR3 in amino acids: CASSGRGRQPSSGNTIYF. CDR3 in DNA: TGTGCCAGCAGTGGACGGGGCAGACAACCCTCCTCTGGAAACACCATATATTTT. The chain employs TRBV6-1 and TRBJ1-3, with D possibly being TRBD1 (5 bases). The CDR3 sequence is 18 residues long. V was trimmed by 4 bases and J by 0 bases, leaving 19 bases between them. CDR1 and CDR2 (germline): MNHNS, SASEGT.

The table lists this clonotype with many counts. The J gene is TRBJ2-2, the V gene TRBV12-3 or TRBV12-4, with 7 bases matching TRBD1. The CDR3 extends over 14 amino acids. Trimming at V came to 6 bases and at J to 4 bases, leaving 5 bases not matched to a gene. CDR3 residues: CASSPGQVTGELFF. DNA for the CDR3: TGTGCCAGCAGCCCCGGACAGGTCACCGGGGAGCTGTTTTTT.

This clonotype has a count of ten or more. The CDR3 sequence: CASSSTSGTKEKLFF. DNA for the CDR3: TGTGCCAGCAGCTCGACCTCCGGGACAAAGGAAAAACTGTTTTTT. The chain is built from TRBV7-8 and TRBJ1-4, with D tentatively TRBD1 (6 bases). In germline, CDR1 is SGHVS, CDR2 FQNEAQ. V lost 4 bases and J lost 8, with 17 bases in between. The CDR3 is made up of 15 amino acids.

In this sample, this clonotype turned up many times. This chain joins TRBV25-1 and TRBJ2-1, with TRBD2 matching over 7 bases. CDR1 and CDR2 from the germline V gene are MGHDK and SYGVNS. There are 18 residues in the CDR3. The trim removed 2 bases at V and 2 bases at J, leaving 12 bases unmatched. CDR3 sequence (DNA): TGTGCCAGCAGTGAAGACGGGGGGAAGCCCCAAACCTACAATGAGCAGTTCTTC. Protein: CASSEDGGKPQTYNEQFF. Filled out from reference TRBV25-1 and TRBJ2-1, the complete variable domain reads EADIYQTPRYLVIGTGKKITLECSQTMGHDKMYWYQQDPGMELHLIHYSYGVNSTEKGDLSSESTVSRIRTEHFPLTLESARPSHTSQYLCASSEDGGKPQTYNEQFFGPGTRLTVL.